Shown below are 7 T cell receptor beta chains from a single sample sequenced in a study of CD8+CD57+ T cells in acquired aplastic anemia. TCR beta VDJ and CDR3 profiling used genomic DNA as template. TCRdb redid the calling of the reads with MiXCR, one entry per CDR3 protein. The table records 160,000 or so distinct CDR3 sequences, under 55% of them present only once. All sequencing subjects had displayed CD8+CD57+ cell expansion on flow cytometry. The sample taken for sequencing was sorted CD4+, CD8+, or CD8+CD57+ T cells (not recorded which) from PBMCs. The source of these receptors is a human donor with aplastic anemia.

This clonotype was observed many times. The chain uses TRBV2 and TRBJ2-5; 13 nucleotides match TRBD2. The CDR3 covers 15 residues. With V trimmed by 7 bases and J by 1 base, 3 bases remained unmatched. The germline CDR1 and CDR2 sequences are SNHLY and FYNNEI. The CDR3 DNA follows: TGTGCCAGCAAAACTAGCGGGGGGGTCCAAGAGACCCAGTACTTC. Encoded protein: CASKTSGGVQETQYF.

This chain uses TRBV28 with TRBJ2-7; D is perhaps TRBD2 (6 bases). Per the germline V gene, CDR1 is MDHEN and CDR2 is SYDVKM. This CDR3 spans 11 amino acids. CDR3 nucleotides: TGTGGGACGGGGGATCTCTACGAGCAGTACTTC. Translation gives CGTGDLYEQYF.

This clonotype was seen more than once but under ten times. This chain joins TRBV19 and TRBJ1-2; D not certain. The V end lost 5 bases, the J end lost 1 base, and 11 bases lay between the germline ends. Germline V gene sequence: CDR1 LNHDA, CDR2 SQIVND (reference sequence). The CDR3 is 14 amino acids. CDR3 DNA: TGTGCCAGTAGTGAGGATCGTCTTAACTATGGCTACACCTTC. It translates to CASSEDRLNYGYTF.

This clonotype was seen ten or more times. The CDR3 loop reads CASSLVRLAGGNEQFF. DNA for the CDR3: TGTGCCAGCAGCTTAGTGAGGTTAGCGGGGGGCAATGAGCAGTTCTTC. The rearrangement links TRBV7-9 to TRBJ2-1, with 10 bases lining up with TRBD2. Losses at the gene ends were 1 base for V and 6 bases for J; bases not matched to a gene: 6. The CDR3 totals 16 residues. Germline CDR1 reads SEHNR; CDR2 reads FQNEAQ (reference sequence). The full variable domain, rest sourced from reference TRBV7-9 and TRBJ2-1, is DTGVSQNPRHKITKRGQNVTFRCDPISEHNRLYWYRQTLGQGPEFLTYFQNEAQLEKSRLLSDRFSAERPKGSFSTLEIQRTEQGDSAMYLCASSLVRLAGGNEQFFGPGTRLTVL.

Points on this clonotype: Possible read error: a much larger clone is one base away. The chain recombines TRBV9 with TRBJ2-2, with 10 bases matching TRBD2. Germline V CDR1 and CDR2: SGDLS, YYNGEE. The V and J ends lost 2 bases and 1 base, in that order; junction bases with no gene match: 2. This CDR3 spans 16 amino acids. CDR3 region: CASSVGLAENTGELFF. CDR3 DNA sequence: TGTGCCAGCAGCGTTGGACTAGCGGAGAACACCGGGGAGCTGTTTTTT.

This clonotype was counted between two and nine times. This chain connects TRBV2 to TRBJ1-6; possible D gene TRBD1, 6 bases. This CDR3 is built from 13 residues. CDR1 SNHLY and CDR2 FYNNEI come from the germline V gene. The germline V and J ends were trimmed by 6 bases and 4 bases, with 7 bases remaining between them. In DNA form, the CDR3 reads TGTGCCAGCAGCACAGGGTATAATTCACCCCTCCACTTT. Its translation is CASSTGYNSPLHF.

This clonotype was observed many times. This chain joins TRBV6-1 and TRBJ1-2; D is perhaps TRBD1 (6 bases). Germline values: CDR1 MNHNS, CDR2 SASEGT. The CDR3 is made up of 14 amino acids. V was pared by 5 bases and J by 8 bases, with 18 bases between. The CDR3 DNA reads as TGTGCCAGCAGTCGATCCGGGACCGGGGGCGGCTACACCTTC. Protein sequence: CASSRSGTGGGYTF.